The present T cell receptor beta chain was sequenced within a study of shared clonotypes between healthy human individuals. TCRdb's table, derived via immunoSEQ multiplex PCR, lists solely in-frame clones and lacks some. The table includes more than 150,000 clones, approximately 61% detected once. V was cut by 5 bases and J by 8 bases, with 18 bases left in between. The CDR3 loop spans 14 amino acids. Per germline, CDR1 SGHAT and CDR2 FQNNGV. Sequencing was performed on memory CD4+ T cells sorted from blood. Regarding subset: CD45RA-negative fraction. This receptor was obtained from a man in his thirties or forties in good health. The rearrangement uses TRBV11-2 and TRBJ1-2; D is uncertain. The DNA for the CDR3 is TGTGCCAGCAGCCGCCCCCCGCGGGGAGGAGGCTACACCTTC. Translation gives CASSRPPRGGGYTF.